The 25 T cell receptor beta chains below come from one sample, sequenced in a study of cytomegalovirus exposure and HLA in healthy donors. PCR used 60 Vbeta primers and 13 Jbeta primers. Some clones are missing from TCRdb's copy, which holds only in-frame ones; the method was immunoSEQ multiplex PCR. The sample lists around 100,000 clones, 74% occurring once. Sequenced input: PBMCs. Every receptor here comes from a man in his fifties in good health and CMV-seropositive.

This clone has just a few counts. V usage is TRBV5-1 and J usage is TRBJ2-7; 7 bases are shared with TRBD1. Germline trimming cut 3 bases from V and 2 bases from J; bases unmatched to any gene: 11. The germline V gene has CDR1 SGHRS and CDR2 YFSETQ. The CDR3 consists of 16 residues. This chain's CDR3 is CASSSRLDRAAYEQYF. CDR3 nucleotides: TGCGCCAGCAGCTCACGCCTAGACAGGGCGGCCTACGAGCAGTACTTC.

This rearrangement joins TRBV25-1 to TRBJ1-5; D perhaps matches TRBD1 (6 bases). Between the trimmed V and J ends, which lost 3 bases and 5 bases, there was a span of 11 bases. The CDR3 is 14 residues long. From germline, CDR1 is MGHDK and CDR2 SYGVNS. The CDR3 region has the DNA TGTGCCAGCAGTGAGGGGGGGCCCGATCAGCCCCAGCATTTT. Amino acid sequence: CASSEGGPDQPQHF. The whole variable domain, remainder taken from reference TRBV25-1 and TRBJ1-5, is EADIYQTPRYLVIGTGKKITLECSQTMGHDKMYWYQQDPGMELHLIHYSYGVNSTEKGDLSSESTVSRIRTEHFPLTLESARPSHTSQYLCASSEGGPDQPQHFGDGTRLSIL.

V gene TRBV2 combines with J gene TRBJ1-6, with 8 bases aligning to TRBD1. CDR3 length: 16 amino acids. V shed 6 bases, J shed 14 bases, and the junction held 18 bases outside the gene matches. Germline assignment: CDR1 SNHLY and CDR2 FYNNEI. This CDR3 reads CASREYRDRSLEALHF. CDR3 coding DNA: TGTGCCAGCAGAGAATACCGGGACAGGTCTTTGGAGGCCCTCCACTTT.

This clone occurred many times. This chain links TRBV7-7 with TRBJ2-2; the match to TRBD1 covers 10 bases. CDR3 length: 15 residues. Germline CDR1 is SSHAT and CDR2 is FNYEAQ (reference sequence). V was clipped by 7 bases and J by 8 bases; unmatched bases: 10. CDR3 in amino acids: CASKPGTGVVGELFF. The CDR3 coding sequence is TGTGCCAGCAAACCCGGGACAGGGGTTGTAGGGGAGCTGTTTTTT.

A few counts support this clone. CDR3 amino acids: CASSPRGSGSLNEQFF. The CDR3 bases are TGTGCCAGCAGCCCCCGAGGAAGCGGGAGTCTTAATGAGCAGTTCTTC. V and J are TRBV7-3 and TRBJ2-1, with TRBD2 matching 8 bases. The CDR3 is 16 residues long. Losses at the gene ends were 5 bases for V and 7 bases for J; bases not matched to a gene: 13. Germline V CDR1 and CDR2: SGHTA, FQGTGA.

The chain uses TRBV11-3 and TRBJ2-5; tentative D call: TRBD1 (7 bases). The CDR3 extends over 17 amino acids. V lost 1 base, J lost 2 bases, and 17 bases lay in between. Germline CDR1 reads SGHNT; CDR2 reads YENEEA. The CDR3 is CASSLGYRGGGQETQYF. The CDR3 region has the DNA TGTGCCAGCAGCTTAGGGTACAGGGGAGGCGGGCAAGAGACCCAGTACTTC.

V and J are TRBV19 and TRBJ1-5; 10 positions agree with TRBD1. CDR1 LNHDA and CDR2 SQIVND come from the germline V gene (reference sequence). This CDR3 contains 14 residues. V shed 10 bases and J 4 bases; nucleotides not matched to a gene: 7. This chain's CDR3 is CATQGTGENQPQHF. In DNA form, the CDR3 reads TGTGCCACCCAAGGGACAGGGGAAAATCAGCCCCAGCATTTT.

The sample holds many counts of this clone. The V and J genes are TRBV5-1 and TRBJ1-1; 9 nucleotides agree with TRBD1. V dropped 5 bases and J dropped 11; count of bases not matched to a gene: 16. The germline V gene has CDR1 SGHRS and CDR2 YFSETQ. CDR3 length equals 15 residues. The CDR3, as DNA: TGCGCCAGCAGACCGATGGATACAGGGGGCGCAGATGCTTTCTTT. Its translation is CASRPMDTGGADAFF.

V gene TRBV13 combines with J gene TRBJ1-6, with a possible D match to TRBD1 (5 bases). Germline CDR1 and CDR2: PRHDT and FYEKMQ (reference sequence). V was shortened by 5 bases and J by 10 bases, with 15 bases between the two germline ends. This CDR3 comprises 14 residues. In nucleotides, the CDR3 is TGTGCCAGCAGCCAAGGTCGGGGGGAGTCACCCCTCCACTTT. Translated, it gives CASSQGRGESPLHF. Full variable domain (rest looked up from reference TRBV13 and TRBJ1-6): AAGVIQSPRHLIKEKRETATLKCYPIPRHDTVYWYQQGPGQDPQFLISFYEKMQSDKGSIPDRFSAQQFSDYHSELNMSSLELGDSALYFCASSQGRGESPLHFGNGTRLTVT.

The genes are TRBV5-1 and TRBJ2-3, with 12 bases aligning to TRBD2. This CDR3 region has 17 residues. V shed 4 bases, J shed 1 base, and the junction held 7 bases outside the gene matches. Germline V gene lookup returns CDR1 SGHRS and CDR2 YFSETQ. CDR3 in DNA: TGCGCCAGCAGCGGCGGTCGACTAGCGGGAGGCACAGATACGCAGTATTTT. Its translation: CASSGGRLAGGTDTQYF.

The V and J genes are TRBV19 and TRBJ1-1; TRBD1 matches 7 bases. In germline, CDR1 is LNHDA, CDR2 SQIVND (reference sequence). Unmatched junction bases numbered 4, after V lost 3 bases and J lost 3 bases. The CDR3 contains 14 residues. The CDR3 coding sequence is TGTGCCAGTAGTATTCAGGGGGGACACACTGAAGCTTTCTTT. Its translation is CASSIQGGHTEAFF.

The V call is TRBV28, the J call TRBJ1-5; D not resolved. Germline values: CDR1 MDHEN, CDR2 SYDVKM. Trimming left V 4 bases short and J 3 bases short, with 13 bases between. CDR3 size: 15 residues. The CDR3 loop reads CASSSISGDNQPQHF. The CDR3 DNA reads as TGTGCCAGCAGTTCGATCTCCGGGGACAATCAGCCCCAGCATTTT.

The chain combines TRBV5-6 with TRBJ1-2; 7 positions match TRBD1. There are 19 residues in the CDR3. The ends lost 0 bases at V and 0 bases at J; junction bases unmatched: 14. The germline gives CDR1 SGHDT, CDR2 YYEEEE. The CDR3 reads CASSLELEVGDRANYGYTF. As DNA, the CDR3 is TGTGCCAGCAGCTTGGAGCTCGAGGTCGGGGACAGAGCTAACTATGGCTACACCTTC.

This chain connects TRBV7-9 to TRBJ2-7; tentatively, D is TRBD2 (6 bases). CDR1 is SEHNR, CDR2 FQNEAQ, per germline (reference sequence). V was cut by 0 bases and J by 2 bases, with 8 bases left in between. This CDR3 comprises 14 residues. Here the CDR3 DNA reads TGTGCCAGCAGCTTAGCTAGCGGCGCCTACGAGCAGTACTTC. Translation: CASSLASGAYEQYF.

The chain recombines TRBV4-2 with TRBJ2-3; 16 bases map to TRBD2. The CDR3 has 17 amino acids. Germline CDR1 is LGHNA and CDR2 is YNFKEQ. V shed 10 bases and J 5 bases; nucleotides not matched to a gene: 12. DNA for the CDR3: TGTGCCACACGGGGACTAGCGGGAGGGTGGGCGCAAGATACGCAGTATTTT. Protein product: CATRGLAGGWAQDTQYF.

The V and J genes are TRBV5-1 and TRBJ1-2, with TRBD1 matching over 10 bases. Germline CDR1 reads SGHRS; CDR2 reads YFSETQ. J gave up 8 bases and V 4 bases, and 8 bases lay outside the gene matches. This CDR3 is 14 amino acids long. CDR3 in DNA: TGCGCCAGCAGCGACCCGGGACAGGGGAACGGCTACACCTTC. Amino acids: CASSDPGQGNGYTF. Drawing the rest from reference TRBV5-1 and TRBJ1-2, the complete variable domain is KAGVTQTPRYLIKTRGQQVTLSCSPISGHRSVSWYQQTPGQGLQFLFEYFSETQRNKGNFPGRFSGRQFSNSRSEMNVSTLELGDSALYLCASSDPGQGNGYTFGSGTRLTVV.

CDR3 DNA: TGTGCCAGCAGCCGCTCAGCGGGGCCCGGCTATGGCTACACCTTC. It encodes CASSRSAGPGYGYTF. The gene calls are TRBV9 and TRBJ1-2; tentatively, D is TRBD1 (5 bases). Trimming removed 4 bases at V and 4 bases at J, with 17 bases between. The CDR3 spans 15 residues. In germline, CDR1 is SGDLS, CDR2 YYNGEE.

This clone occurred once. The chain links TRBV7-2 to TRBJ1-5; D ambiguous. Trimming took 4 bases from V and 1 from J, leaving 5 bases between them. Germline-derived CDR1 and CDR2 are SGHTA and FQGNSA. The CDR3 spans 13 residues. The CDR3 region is CASSSGSNQPQHF. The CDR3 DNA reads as TGTGCCAGCAGCTCGGGGAGCAATCAGCCCCAGCATTTT.

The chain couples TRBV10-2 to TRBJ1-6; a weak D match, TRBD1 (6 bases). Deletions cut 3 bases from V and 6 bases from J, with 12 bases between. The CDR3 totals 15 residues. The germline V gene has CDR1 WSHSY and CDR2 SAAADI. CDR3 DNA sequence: TGCGCCAGCAGTGAAAGGGGGATTGCTAATTCACCCCTCCACTTT. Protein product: CASSERGIANSPLHF.

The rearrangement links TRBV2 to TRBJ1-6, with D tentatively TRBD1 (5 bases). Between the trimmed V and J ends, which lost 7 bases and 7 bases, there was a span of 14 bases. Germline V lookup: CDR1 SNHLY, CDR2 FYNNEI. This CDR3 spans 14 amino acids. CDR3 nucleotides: TGTGCCAGCATGGAGGGGTTTGTAAATTCACCCCTCCACTTT. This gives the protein CASMEGFVNSPLHF.

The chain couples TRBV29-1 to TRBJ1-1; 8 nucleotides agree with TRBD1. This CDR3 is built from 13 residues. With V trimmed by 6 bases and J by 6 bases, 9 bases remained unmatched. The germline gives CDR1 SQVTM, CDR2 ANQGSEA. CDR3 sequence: CSVLDRVKPEAFF. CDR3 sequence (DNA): TGCAGCGTCCTGGACAGGGTGAAACCTGAAGCTTTCTTT.

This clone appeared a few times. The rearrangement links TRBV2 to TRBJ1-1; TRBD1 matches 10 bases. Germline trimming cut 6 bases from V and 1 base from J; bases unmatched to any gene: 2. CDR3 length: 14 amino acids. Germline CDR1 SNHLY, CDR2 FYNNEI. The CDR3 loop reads CASRWDRGNTEAFF. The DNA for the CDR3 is TGTGCCAGCAGGTGGGACAGGGGGAACACTGAAGCTTTCTTT.

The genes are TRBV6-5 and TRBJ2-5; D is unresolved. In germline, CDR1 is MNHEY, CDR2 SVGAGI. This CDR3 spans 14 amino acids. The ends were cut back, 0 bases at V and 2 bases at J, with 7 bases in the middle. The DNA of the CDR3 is TGTGCCAGCAGTTACTCGGCGGCTCAAGAGACCCAGTACTTC. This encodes CASSYSAAQETQYF.

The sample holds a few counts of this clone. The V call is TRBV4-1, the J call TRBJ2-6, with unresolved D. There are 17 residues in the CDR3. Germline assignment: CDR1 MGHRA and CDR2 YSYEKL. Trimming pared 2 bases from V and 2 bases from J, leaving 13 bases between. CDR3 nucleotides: TGCGCCAGCAGCCAACTTAAGTCGGGTGCTGGGGCCAACGTCCTGACTTTC. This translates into CASSQLKSGAGANVLTF.

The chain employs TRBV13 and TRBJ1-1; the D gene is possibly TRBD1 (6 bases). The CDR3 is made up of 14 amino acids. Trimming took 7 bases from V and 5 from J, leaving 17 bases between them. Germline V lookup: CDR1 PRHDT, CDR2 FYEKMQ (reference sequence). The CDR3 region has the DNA TGTGCCAGCACCACCCAAGGGGGACGTACTGAAGCTTTCTTT. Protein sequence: CASTTQGGRTEAFF.